The 4 T cell receptor beta chains in this list originate from one sample, sequenced in a study of early T cells in non-severe SARS-CoV-2 infection. In TCRdb, the 5' RACE reads were re-called with MiXCR into one record per CDR3 protein. The sample consists of roughly 50,000 distinct CDR3 sequences, 7% to 10% of them appearing once. Sequenced: whole blood. These receptor sequences come from an adult who was a healthcare worker with PCR-confirmed SARS-CoV-2 infection or an uninfected control (not recorded which).

The rearrangement links TRBV7-6 to TRBJ2-7; D gene unclear. The CDR3 contains 14 residues. Germline V gives CDR1 SGHVS, CDR2 FNYEAQ. The V end lost 6 bases, the J end lost 4 bases, and 16 bases lay between the germline ends. CDR3 nucleotide sequence: TGTGCCAGCAGACCGGACGTTGGACCGTACGAGCAGTACTTC. Translating it yields CASRPDVGPYEQYF.

V is TRBV5-1 and J is TRBJ1-1, with D perhaps TRBD1 (6 bases). The germline V gene has CDR1 SGHRS and CDR2 YFSETQ. Trimming took off 4 bases at V and 1 base at J, with 17 bases between the two ends. The CDR3 spans 16 residues. CDR3 residues: CASSLMLPGANTEAFF. CDR3 nucleotides: TGCGCCAGCAGCCTAATGCTACCGGGGGCGAACACTGAAGCTTTCTTT.

This clonotype was counted between two and nine times. The rearrangement links TRBV12-3 or TRBV12-4 to TRBJ2-7, with 9 nucleotides matching TRBD1. The V gene end was trimmed by 6 bases and the J gene end by 0 bases; junction bases not matched to a gene: 3. The CDR3 totals 14 residues. The CDR3 spells CASRGTGTSYEQYF. CDR3 nucleotides: TGTGCCAGCAGGGGGACAGGGACCTCCTACGAGCAGTACTTC.

This clonotype has just a few counts. The rearrangement joins TRBV6-1 to TRBJ2-1; TRBD1 or TRBD2 may be the D gene (6 bases each). The V end was cut by 6 bases, the J end by 9 bases, with 24 bases between. Germline loops: CDR1 MNHNS, CDR2 SASEGT. This CDR3 spans 16 amino acids. This CDR3 is CASRDPTGPTGSEQFF. Written as DNA, the CDR3 is TGTGCCAGCAGGGACCCGACAGGACCAACCGGGAGTGAGCAGTTCTTC.